The 30 T cell receptor beta chains listed next were all sequenced from one sample in a study of OX40 agonist ivuxolimab in advanced cancers. Here immunoSEQ multiplex PCR was the method, and the copy in TCRdb shows in-frame clones only, minus some. The profile shows 60,000 to 70,000 clones, around 83% of them singletons. The material sequenced was CD4+ or CD8+ T cells sorted from blood, taken in a trial of the OX40 agonist ivuxolimab. Receptor source: an adult with an advanced solid tumor such as melanoma, head and neck, liver or kidney cancer.

This clone occurred a few times. The chain recombines TRBV19 with TRBJ1-2; D remains unclear. With 0 bases removed from V and 2 bases from J, the gap between germline ends came to 7 bases. CDR3 length: 14 residues. Germline CDR1 is LNHDA and CDR2 is SQIVND (reference sequence). The CDR3 reads CASSIDTGNYGYTF. CDR3 DNA: TGTGCCAGTAGTATAGATACCGGCAACTATGGCTACACCTTC.

This chain uses TRBV19 with TRBJ1-3; maybe TRBD1 (6 bases). From germline, CDR1 is LNHDA and CDR2 SQIVND (reference sequence). Trimming left V 6 bases short and J 6 bases short, with 15 bases between. This CDR3 region has 14 residues. The CDR3 nucleotides read TGTGCCAGTAGAGCGACAGGAGAGGAAAACACCATATATTTT. Translating it yields CASRATGEENTIYF.

J is TRBJ2-1 and V is TRBV29-1; 12 nucleotides align to TRBD1. The germline CDR1 and CDR2 sequences are SQVTM and ANQGSEA. This CDR3 has 14 residues. V shed 4 bases, J shed 12 bases, and the junction held 10 bases outside the gene matches. CDR3 nucleotides: TGCAGCGTTGCCGGGACAGGGGGCGGATTTTCGCAGTTCTTC. Translated: CSVAGTGGGFSQFF.

This rearrangement joins TRBV5-6 to TRBJ2-3; D possibly corresponds to TRBD1 (5 bases). Per the germline V gene, CDR1 is SGHDT and CDR2 is YYEEEE. The length of the CDR3 is 15 residues. V lost 4 bases to trimming and J lost 4 bases, with 16 bases between them. In DNA form, the CDR3 reads TGTGCCAGCAGCCCGATTGGCCCAGGGTCAGATACGCAGTATTTT. This codes for CASSPIGPGSDTQYF.

This chain uses TRBV7-9 with TRBJ1-4; possible D gene TRBD1, 5 bases. Germline values: CDR1 SEHNR, CDR2 FQNEAQ (reference sequence). V was cut by 3 bases and J by 9 bases, with 11 bases left in between. This CDR3 is 13 amino acids long. CDR3 protein: CASSFTDTQKLFF. The CDR3 nucleotides are TGTGCCAGCAGCTTTACGGACACCCAAAAACTGTTTTTT.

The chain uses TRBV9 and TRBJ1-3; D perhaps matches TRBD1 (5 bases). The CDR3 covers 17 residues. V dropped 0 bases and J dropped 0 bases, with 13 bases sitting between them. The germline CDR1 and CDR2 sequences are SGDLS and YYNGEE. In nucleotides, the CDR3 is TGTGCCAGCAGCGTAGGGCAGGGCTTTATCTCTGGAAACACCATATATTTT. Translation gives CASSVGQGFISGNTIYF.

V is TRBV7-9 and J is TRBJ1-5; 7 bases fit TRBD1. The V and J ends lost 4 bases and 4 bases, in that order; junction bases with no gene match: 7. Per the germline V gene, CDR1 is SEHNR and CDR2 is FQNEAQ (reference sequence). The CDR3 contains 15 residues. The CDR3 protein is CASSSEPTGNQPQHF. The CDR3 nucleotides are TGTGCCAGCAGCTCTGAGCCGACAGGGAATCAGCCCCAGCATTTT.

The chain uses TRBV7-2 and TRBJ2-3; 9 bases line up with TRBD2. This CDR3 has 15 amino acids. Per germline, CDR1 SGHTA and CDR2 FQGNSA. Losses at the gene ends were 5 bases for V and 4 bases for J; bases not matched to a gene: 7. The CDR3 nucleotides are TGTGCCAGCAGCGCGACTAGCGGTCCGGCAGATACGCAGTATTTT. Amino acid sequence: CASSATSGPADTQYF.

This clone came up a few times. The chain joins TRBV10-3 to TRBJ1-2; D remains unclear. Trimming took off 0 bases at V and 4 bases at J, with 9 bases between the two ends. The CDR3 length is 14 residues. Per the germline V gene, CDR1 is ENHRY and CDR2 is SYGVKD. In nucleotides, the CDR3 is TGTGCCATCAGTGAGTCGGCAGGACCCTATGGCTACACCTTC. Residues: CAISESAGPYGYTF.

The rearrangement joins TRBV14 to TRBJ2-1, with no clear D. The CDR3 sequence is 11 residues long. Germline V gene lookup returns CDR1 SGHDN and CDR2 FVKESK. With 2 bases removed from V and 10 bases from J, the gap between germline ends came to 6 bases. The CDR3 DNA reads as TGTGCCAGCAGCCAAACTTACGAGCAGTTCTTC. The encoded protein is CASSQTYEQFF.

This chain joins TRBV6-1 and TRBJ1-1; D is undetermined. The ends were cut back, 7 bases at V and 7 bases at J, with 13 bases in the middle. There are 12 residues in the CDR3. CDR1 and CDR2 from the germline V gene are MNHNS and SASEGT. The CDR3 region has the DNA TGTGCCAGCACTCCCACCCGCCTTGAAGCTTTCTTT. Translated: CASTPTRLEAFF.

CDR3 DNA sequence: TGTGCCAGCAGTTACGAGCAGTACTTC. Its protein product is CASSYEQYF. The chain is built from TRBV6-5 and TRBJ2-7; D gene unclear. Germline CDR1 MNHEY, CDR2 SVGAGI. Trimming left V 2 bases short and J 7 bases short, with 0 bases between. CDR3 size: 9 residues.

The J gene is TRBJ2-1, the V gene TRBV19; 14 bases agree with TRBD2. The CDR3 has 14 amino acids. Germline V gene lookup returns CDR1 LNHDA and CDR2 SQIVND (reference sequence). The trim removed 6 bases at V and 8 bases at J, leaving 3 bases unmatched. The CDR3 loop reads CASRGTSGRDEQFF. DNA for the CDR3: TGTGCCAGTAGGGGGACTAGCGGGAGAGATGAGCAGTTCTTC.

This clone was seen once. V is TRBV18 and J is TRBJ2-5, with TRBD1 identical over 8 bases. V was clipped by 2 bases and J by 5 bases; unmatched bases: 13. The germline gives CDR1 KGHSH, CDR2 LQKENI. This CDR3 comprises 17 residues. The CDR3 is CASSPLMGQGAKETQYF. CDR3 DNA sequence: TGTGCCAGCTCACCATTGATGGGGCAGGGGGCGAAGGAGACCCAGTACTTC.

The chain carries TRBV5-1 and TRBJ1-2, with D possibly being TRBD1 (5 bases). Germline V gene data show CDR1 as SGHRS and CDR2 as YFSETQ. This CDR3 has 15 residues. Trimming removed 4 bases from V and 2 bases from J, with 15 bases in between. The CDR3 sequence: CASSPRDRGNYGYTF. CDR3 DNA: TGCGCCAGCAGCCCCCGGGACCGGGGCAACTATGGCTACACCTTC.

V is TRBV28 and J is TRBJ2-1; D gene uncertain. The CDR3 covers 14 residues. Trimming took off 7 bases at V and 6 bases at J, with 16 bases between the two ends. CDR1 MDHEN and CDR2 SYDVKM come from the germline V gene. In DNA, the CDR3 is TGTGCCAGCATCCGCGGAGTGAAGTTCAATGAGCAGTTCTTC. It specifies CASIRGVKFNEQFF.

The chain couples TRBV15 to TRBJ1-4, with TRBD1 matching over 7 bases. Germline V CDR1 and CDR2: LNHNV, YYDKDF (reference sequence). V was pared by 2 bases and J by 4 bases, with 7 bases of the junction left unmatched. The CDR3 covers 16 residues. The CDR3 reads CATSRTPGQSNEKLFF. The CDR3 nucleotides read TGTGCCACCAGCAGAACACCGGGACAGAGTAATGAAAAACTGTTTTTT.

The gene calls are TRBV28 and TRBJ2-7, with D perhaps assigned TRBD1 or TRBD2 (5 bases each). CDR1 is MDHEN, CDR2 SYDVKM, per germline. The V gene lost 6 bases and the J gene lost 3 bases, with 12 bases spanning the gap. The CDR3 runs 13 residues. DNA of the CDR3: TGTGCCAGCAGGCCGGGACGCGACTACGAGCAGTACTTC. This sequence encodes CASRPGRDYEQYF.

The chain uses TRBV5-1 and TRBJ2-4; 10 nucleotides line up with TRBD2. V trimming: 4 bases; J trimming: 13 bases; junction bases outside the gene matches: 11. The CDR3 is made up of 14 amino acids. CDR1 SGHRS and CDR2 YFSETQ come from the germline V gene. The CDR3 coding sequence is TGCGCCAGCAGCCAGGAGGCGGGGGGACTAGCGCAGTACTTC. Translation gives CASSQEAGGLAQYF.

This chain uses TRBV28 with TRBJ2-7; 7 positions match TRBD1. V trimming: 11 bases; J trimming: 3 bases; junction bases outside the gene matches: 7. Per the germline V gene, CDR1 is MDHEN and CDR2 is SYDVKM. The CDR3 length is 12 residues. The chain's CDR3 is CASRDSLYEQYF. In DNA, the CDR3 is TGTGCCTCCCGGGACAGCCTCTACGAGCAGTACTTC.

This clone was observed once. The V call is TRBV5-6, the J call TRBJ1-1; D perhaps matches TRBD1 (6 bases). V lost 4 bases to trimming and J lost 4 bases, with 17 bases between them. CDR1 is SGHDT, CDR2 YYEEEE, per germline. CDR3 length equals 15 residues. DNA of the CDR3: TGTGCCAGCAGCGGCGGACAGTGGACGGGCACTGAAGCTTTCTTT. As protein: CASSGGQWTGTEAFF.

The chain links TRBV5-5 to TRBJ1-5; D is undetermined. The CDR3 runs 15 residues. Germline V lookup: CDR1 SGHKS, CDR2 YYEKEE (reference sequence). V lost 1 base to trimming and J lost 0 bases, with 8 bases between them. This chain's CDR3 is CASSLTQYSNQPQHF. The DNA of the CDR3 is TGTGCCAGCAGCTTGACGCAGTATAGCAATCAGCCCCAGCATTTT. Based on the CDR3 plus reference TRBV5-5 and TRBJ1-5, the full variable domain is DAGVTQSPTHLIKTRGQQVTLRCSPISGHKSVSWYQQVLGQGPQFIFQYYEKEERGRGNFPDRFSARQFPNYSSELNVNALLLGDSALYLCASSLTQYSNQPQHFGDGTRLSIL.

This clone was counted ten times or more. The genes are TRBV6-5 and TRBJ1-1, with D unclear. The germline gives CDR1 MNHEY, CDR2 SVGAGI. The CDR3 spans 13 residues. Trimming took off 2 bases at V and 6 bases at J, with 10 bases between the two ends. CDR3 nucleotides: TGTGCCAGCAGTTACACCGGTGTTTCTGAAGCTTTCTTT. Its translation is CASSYTGVSEAFF.

V usage is TRBV7-9 and J usage is TRBJ1-2, with TRBD1 identical over 7 bases. The length of the CDR3 is 13 residues. V dropped 4 bases and J dropped 3; count of bases not matched to a gene: 2. Germline values: CDR1 SEHNR, CDR2 FQNEAQ (reference sequence). The CDR3 DNA is TGTGCCAGCAGCTCAGGGACAGACTATGGCTACACCTTC. As protein: CASSSGTDYGYTF. The full variable domain, with the rest looked up from reference TRBV7-9 and TRBJ1-2, is DTGVSQNPRHKITKRGQNVTFRCDPISEHNRLYWYRQTLGQGPEFLTYFQNEAQLEKSRLLSDRFSAERPKGSFSTLEIQRTEQGDSAMYLCASSSGTDYGYTFGSGTRLTVV.

The chain joins TRBV27 to TRBJ2-3, with D perhaps TRBD2 (7 bases). Germline V gene data show CDR1 as MNHEY and CDR2 as SMNVEV (reference sequence). Trimming took 7 bases from V and 0 from J, leaving 20 bases between them. CDR3 length equals 17 residues. CDR3 nucleotide sequence: TGTGCCAGCACCCCCGGGCGGGGGCTACCTAGCACAGATACGCAGTATTTT. Translating it yields CASTPGRGLPSTDTQYF.

The chain combines TRBV5-1 with TRBJ2-1, with TRBD2 matching 7 bases. The CDR3 runs 16 residues. Losses at the gene ends were 4 bases for V and 6 bases for J; bases not matched to a gene: 13. Germline-derived CDR1 and CDR2 are SGHRS and YFSETQ. CDR3: CASSPGLREFSNEQFF. CDR3 nucleotides: TGCGCCAGCAGCCCGGGACTGCGGGAGTTTTCCAATGAGCAGTTCTTC.

The chain is built from TRBV7-8 and TRBJ2-7, with 8 bases identical to TRBD1. Germline V gene lookup returns CDR1 SGHVS and CDR2 FQNEAQ. V lost 0 bases, J lost 2 bases, and 6 bases stayed unmatched. The CDR3 loop spans 16 amino acids. The CDR3 region has the DNA TGTGCCAGCAGCTTAGCCCGGGACAGGTCACCCTACGAGCAGTACTTC. It codes for CASSLARDRSPYEQYF.

In this sample, this clone is medium-sized. This chain connects TRBV27 to TRBJ2-3, with D maybe TRBD2 (5 bases). Germline V gene data show CDR1 as MNHEY and CDR2 as SMNVEV (reference sequence). The CDR3 spans 14 residues. The V end was cut by 6 bases, the J end by 0 bases, with 10 bases between. The CDR3 is CASSLERSTDTQYF. The CDR3 DNA reads as TGTGCCAGCAGCCTGGAGCGGAGCACAGATACGCAGTATTTT.

The chain uses TRBV6-5 and TRBJ1-1; 10 bases line up with TRBD1. CDR1 is MNHEY and CDR2 is SVGAGI in the germline V gene. There are 14 residues in the CDR3. V trimming: 8 bases; J trimming: 6 bases; junction bases outside the gene matches: 9. CDR3 sequence reads: CASQTGGPLAEAFF. CDR3 DNA: TGTGCCAGCCAGACAGGGGGCCCCCTGGCTGAAGCTTTCTTT.

The J gene is TRBJ2-1, the V gene TRBV5-1; D tentatively reads TRBD1 or TRBD2 (5 bases each). V lost 4 bases and J 4 bases, leaving 18 bases between the germline ends. From germline, CDR1 is SGHRS and CDR2 YFSETQ. This CDR3 contains 16 residues. The CDR3 reads CASSPGISDSYNEQFF. CDR3 bases: TGCGCCAGCAGCCCGGGAATTTCCGACAGTTACAATGAGCAGTTCTTC. The whole variable domain, filled in from reference TRBV5-1 and TRBJ2-1, reads KAGVTQTPRYLIKTRGQQVTLSCSPISGHRSVSWYQQTPGQGLQFLFEYFSETQRNKGNFPGRFSGRQFSNSRSEMNVSTLELGDSALYLCASSPGISDSYNEQFFGPGTRLTVL.